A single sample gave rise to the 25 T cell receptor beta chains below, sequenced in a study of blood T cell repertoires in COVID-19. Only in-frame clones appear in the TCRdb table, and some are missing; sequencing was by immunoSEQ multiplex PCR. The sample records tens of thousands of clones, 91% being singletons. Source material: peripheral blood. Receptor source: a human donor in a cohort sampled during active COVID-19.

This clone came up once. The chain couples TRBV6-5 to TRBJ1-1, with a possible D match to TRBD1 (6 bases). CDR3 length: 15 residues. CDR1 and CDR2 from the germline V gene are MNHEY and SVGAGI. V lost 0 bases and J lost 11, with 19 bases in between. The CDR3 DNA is TGTGCCAGCAGTTACTCGGATGTGCGTGGGGGCCTGGCTTTCTTT. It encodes CASSYSDVRGGLAFF.

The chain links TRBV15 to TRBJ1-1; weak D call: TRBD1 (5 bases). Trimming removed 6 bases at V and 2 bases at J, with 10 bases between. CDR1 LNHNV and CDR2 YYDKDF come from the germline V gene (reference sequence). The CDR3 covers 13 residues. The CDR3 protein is CATSVGTNTEAFF. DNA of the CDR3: TGTGCCACCAGTGTAGGGACTAACACTGAAGCTTTCTTT. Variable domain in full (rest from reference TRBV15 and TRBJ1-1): DAMVIQNPRYQVTQFGKPVTLSCSQTLNHNVMYWYQQKSSQAPKLLFHYYDKDFNNEADTPDNFQSRRPNTSFCFLDIRSPGLGDTAMYLCATSVGTNTEAFFGQGTRLTVV.

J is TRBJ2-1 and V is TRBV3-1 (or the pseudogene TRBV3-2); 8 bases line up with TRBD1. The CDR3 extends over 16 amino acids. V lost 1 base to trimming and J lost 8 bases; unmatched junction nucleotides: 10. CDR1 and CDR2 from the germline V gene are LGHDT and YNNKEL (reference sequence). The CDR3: CASSQAGGSSDDEQFF. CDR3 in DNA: TGTGCCAGCAGCCAAGCAGGGGGCTCATCAGACGATGAGCAGTTCTTC.

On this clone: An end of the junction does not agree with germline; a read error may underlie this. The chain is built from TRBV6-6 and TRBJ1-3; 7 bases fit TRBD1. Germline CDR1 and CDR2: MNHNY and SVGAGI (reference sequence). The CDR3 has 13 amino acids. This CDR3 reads CASRTGSANTIYF. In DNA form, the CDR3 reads TGTGCCAGCAGGACAGGGTCTGCAAACACCATATATTTT.

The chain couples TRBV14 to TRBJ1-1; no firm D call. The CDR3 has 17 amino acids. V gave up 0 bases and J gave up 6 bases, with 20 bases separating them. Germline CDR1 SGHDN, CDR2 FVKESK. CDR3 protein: CASSQERQRFLSSEAFF. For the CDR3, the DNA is TGTGCCAGCAGCCAAGAGAGGCAGCGCTTTCTATCCTCTGAAGCTTTCTTT.

In nucleotides, the CDR3 is TGCGCCAGCAGCCAGGCCGAGGGGGCCTCGACTGAAAAACTGTTTTTT. This encodes CASSQAEGASTEKLFF. The chain joins TRBV4-1 to TRBJ1-4; TRBD1 matches 7 bases. The CDR3 loop spans 16 amino acids. Germline CDR1 is MGHRA and CDR2 is YSYEKL. Trimming removed 3 bases from V and 7 bases from J; junction bases left unmatched: 11.

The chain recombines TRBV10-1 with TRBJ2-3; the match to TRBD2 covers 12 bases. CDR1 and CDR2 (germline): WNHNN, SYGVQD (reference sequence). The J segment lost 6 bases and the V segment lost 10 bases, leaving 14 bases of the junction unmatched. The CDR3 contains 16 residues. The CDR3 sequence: CATSRASGGEGDTQYF. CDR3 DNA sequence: TGCGCCACTTCTAGGGCTAGCGGGGGGGAAGGGGATACGCAGTATTTT.

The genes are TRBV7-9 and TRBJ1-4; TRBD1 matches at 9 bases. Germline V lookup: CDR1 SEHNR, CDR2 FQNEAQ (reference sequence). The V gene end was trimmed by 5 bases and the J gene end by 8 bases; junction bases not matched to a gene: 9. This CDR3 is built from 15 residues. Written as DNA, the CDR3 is TGTGCCAGCAGCGCCAGGACAGGGGCAGGGGAAAAACTGTTTTTT. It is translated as CASSARTGAGEKLFF.

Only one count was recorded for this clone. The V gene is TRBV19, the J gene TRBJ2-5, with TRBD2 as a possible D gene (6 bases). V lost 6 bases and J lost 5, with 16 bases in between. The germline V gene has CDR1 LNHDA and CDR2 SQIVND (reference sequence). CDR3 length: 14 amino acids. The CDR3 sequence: CASSRDSLGETQYF. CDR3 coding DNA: TGTGCCAGTAGCCGGGACTCTCTCGGGGAGACCCAGTACTTC.

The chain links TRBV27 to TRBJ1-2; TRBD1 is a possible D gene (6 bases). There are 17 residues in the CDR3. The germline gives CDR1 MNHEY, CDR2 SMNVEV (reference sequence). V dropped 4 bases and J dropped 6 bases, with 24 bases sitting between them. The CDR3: CASSYSHSGGGKDGYTF. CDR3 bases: TGTGCCAGCAGTTACTCCCACTCGGGGGGCGGTAAGGATGGCTACACCTTC.

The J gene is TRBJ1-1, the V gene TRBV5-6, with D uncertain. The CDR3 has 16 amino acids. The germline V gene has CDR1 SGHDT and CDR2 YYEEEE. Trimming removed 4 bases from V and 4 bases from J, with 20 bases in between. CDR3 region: CASSPGGAGKSTEAFF. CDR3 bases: TGTGCCAGCAGCCCGGGCGGAGCGGGAAAGAGCACTGAAGCTTTCTTT. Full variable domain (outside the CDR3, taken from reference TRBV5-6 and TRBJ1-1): DAGVTQSPTHLIKTRGQQVTLRCSPKSGHDTVSWYQQALGQGPQFIFQYYEEEERQRGNFPDRFSGHQFPNYSSELNVNALLLGDSALYLCASSPGGAGKSTEAFFGQGTRLTVV.

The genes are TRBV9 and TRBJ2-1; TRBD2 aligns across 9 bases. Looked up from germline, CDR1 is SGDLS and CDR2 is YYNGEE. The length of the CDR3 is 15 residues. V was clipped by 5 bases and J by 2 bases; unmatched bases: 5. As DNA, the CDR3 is TGTGCCAGCAGTGTTAGCGGGGGTACCTACAATGAGCAGTTCTTC. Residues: CASSVSGGTYNEQFF.

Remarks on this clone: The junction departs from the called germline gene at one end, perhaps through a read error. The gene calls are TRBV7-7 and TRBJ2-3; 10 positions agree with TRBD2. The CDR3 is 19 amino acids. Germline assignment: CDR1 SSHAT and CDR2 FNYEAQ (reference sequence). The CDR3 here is CASSLAPAGGPYSTDTQYF. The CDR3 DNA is TGTGCTAGCAGCTTAGCCCCAGCGGGAGGGCCATATAGTACAGATACGCAGTATTTT.

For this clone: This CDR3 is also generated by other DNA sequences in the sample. The CDR3 sequence is CASRGGTEAFF. As DNA, the CDR3 is TGTGCCAGCAGAGGAGGGACTGAAGCTTTCTTT. The chain joins TRBV3-1 (or the pseudogene TRBV3-2) to TRBJ1-1, with D unclear. The CDR3 has 11 residues. V shed 6 bases and J shed 5 bases, with 7 bases lying between them. CDR1 is LGHDT, CDR2 YNNKEL, per germline (reference sequence).

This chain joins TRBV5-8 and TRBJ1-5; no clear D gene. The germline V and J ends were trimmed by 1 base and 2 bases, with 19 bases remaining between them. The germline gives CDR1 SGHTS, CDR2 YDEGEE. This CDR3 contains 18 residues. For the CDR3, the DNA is TGTGCCAGCAGCTTGACTGTGAGGATGGAAACCGGCAATCAGCCCCAGCATTTT. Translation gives CASSLTVRMETGNQPQHF.

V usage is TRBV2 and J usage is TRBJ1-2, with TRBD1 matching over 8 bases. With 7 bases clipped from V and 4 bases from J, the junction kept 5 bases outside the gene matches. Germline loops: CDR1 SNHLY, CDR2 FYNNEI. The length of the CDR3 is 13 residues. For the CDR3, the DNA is TGTGCCAGCACCCCAACAGGGGGCTATGGCTACACCTTC. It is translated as CASTPTGGYGYTF. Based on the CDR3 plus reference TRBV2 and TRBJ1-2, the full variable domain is EPEVTQTPSHQVTQMGQEVILRCVPISNHLYFYWYRQILGQKVEFLVSFYNNEISEKSEIFDDQFSVERPDGSNFTLKIRSTKLEDSAMYFCASTPTGGYGYTFGSGTRLTVV.

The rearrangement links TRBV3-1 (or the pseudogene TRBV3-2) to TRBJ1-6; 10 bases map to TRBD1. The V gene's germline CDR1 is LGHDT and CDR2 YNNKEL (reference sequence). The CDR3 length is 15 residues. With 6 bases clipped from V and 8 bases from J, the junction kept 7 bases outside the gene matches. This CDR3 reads CASRRGTGADSPLHF. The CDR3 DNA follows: TGTGCCAGCAGGAGGGGGACAGGGGCAGATTCACCCCTCCACTTT.

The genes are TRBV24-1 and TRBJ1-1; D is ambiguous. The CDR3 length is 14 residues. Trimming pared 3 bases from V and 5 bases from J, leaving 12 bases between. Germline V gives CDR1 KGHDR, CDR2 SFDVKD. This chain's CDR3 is CATSDPGSGTEAFF. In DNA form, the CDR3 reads TGTGCCACCAGTGATCCTGGGAGCGGTACTGAAGCTTTCTTT.

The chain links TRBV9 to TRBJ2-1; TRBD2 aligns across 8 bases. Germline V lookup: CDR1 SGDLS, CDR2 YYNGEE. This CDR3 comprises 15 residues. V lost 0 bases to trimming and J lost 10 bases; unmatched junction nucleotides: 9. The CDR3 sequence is CASSVGGAGAREQFF. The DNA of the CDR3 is TGTGCCAGCAGCGTAGGCGGAGCGGGGGCAAGGGAGCAGTTCTTC. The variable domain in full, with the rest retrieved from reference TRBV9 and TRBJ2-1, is DSGVTQTPKHLITATGQRVTLRCSPRSGDLSVYWYQQSLDQGLQFLIQYYNGEERAKGNILERFSAQQFPDLHSELNLSSLELGDSALYFCASSVGGAGAREQFFGPGTRLTVL.

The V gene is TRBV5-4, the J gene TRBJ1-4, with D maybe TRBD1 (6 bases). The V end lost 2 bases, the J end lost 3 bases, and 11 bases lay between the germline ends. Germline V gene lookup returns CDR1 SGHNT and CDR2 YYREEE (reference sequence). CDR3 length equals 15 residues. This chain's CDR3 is CASSFGGPANEKLFF. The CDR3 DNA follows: TGTGCCAGCAGCTTTGGGGGCCCGGCTAATGAAAAACTGTTTTTT.

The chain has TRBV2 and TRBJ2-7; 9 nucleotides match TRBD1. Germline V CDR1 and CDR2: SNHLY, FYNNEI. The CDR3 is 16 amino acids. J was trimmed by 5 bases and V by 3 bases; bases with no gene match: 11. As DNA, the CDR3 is TGTGCCAGCAGTGATGGACAGGGGTTAACGGGGGACGAGCAGTACTTC. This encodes CASSDGQGLTGDEQYF.

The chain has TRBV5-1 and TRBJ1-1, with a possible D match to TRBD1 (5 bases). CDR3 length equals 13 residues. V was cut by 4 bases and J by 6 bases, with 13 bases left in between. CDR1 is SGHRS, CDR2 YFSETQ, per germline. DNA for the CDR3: TGCGCCAGCAGCAGACCCGACAGCTCTGAAGCTTTCTTT. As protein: CASSRPDSSEAFF.

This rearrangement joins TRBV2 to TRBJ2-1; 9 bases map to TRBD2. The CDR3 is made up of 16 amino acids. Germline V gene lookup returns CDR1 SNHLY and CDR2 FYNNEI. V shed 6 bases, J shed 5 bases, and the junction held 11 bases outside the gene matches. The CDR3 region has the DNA TGTGCCAGCAGATCAATAGCGGGGGACATTAACAATGAGCAGTTCTTC. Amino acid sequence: CASRSIAGDINNEQFF.

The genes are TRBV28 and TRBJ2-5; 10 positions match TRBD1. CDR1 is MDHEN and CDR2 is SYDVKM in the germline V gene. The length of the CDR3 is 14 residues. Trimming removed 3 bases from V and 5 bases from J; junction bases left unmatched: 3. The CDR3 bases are TGTGCCAGCAGTTTGAGGGGACAGGGGGAGACCCAGTACTTC. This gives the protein CASSLRGQGETQYF.

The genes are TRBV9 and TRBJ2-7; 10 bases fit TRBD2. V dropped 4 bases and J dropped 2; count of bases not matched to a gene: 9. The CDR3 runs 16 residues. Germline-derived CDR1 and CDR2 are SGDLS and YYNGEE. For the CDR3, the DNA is TGTGCCAGCAGCCCCCAGTCTAGCGGGAGTACCTACGAGCAGTACTTC. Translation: CASSPQSSGSTYEQYF. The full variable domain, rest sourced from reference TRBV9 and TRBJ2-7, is DSGVTQTPKHLITATGQRVTLRCSPRSGDLSVYWYQQSLDQGLQFLIQYYNGEERAKGNILERFSAQQFPDLHSELNLSSLELGDSALYFCASSPQSSGSTYEQYFGPGTRLTVT.